The clone carrying this T cell receptor beta chain turned up a few times. Its specificity is unknown. Germline values: CDR1 SGHAT, CDR2 FQNNGV. The CDR3 contains 14 residues. V shed 5 bases and J shed 5 bases, with 15 bases lying between them. This sample stems from a study of beta chain features in type 1 diabetes. Study context: No patient-donor differences in age, gender, total cells or subset yield. General observations from the study: A closer apparent resemblance between naive, central memory and Treg TCRB repertoires was seen in patients than in healthy donors.

As every portion of the isolated RNA was reverse transcribed, the sequencing read expressed TCRB transcripts. Generated by immunoSEQ multiplex PCR, the TCRdb table keeps only in-frame clones and is missing some. Of 300,000 or so clones listed, roughly 8% were seen once; the top ten hold roughly 0.44%. Blood was collected once per donor into heparin, averaging about 110 mL. The origin of this receptor is a woman under 30 in good health. This chain joins TRBV11-2 and TRBJ1-1; D is perhaps TRBD1 (5 bases). The sequencing input was central memory CD4+ T cells from blood. The CDR3 region has the DNA TGTGCCAGCAGCAAAGGGACCGGATGGACTGAAGCTTTCTTT. Encoded protein: CASSKGTGWTEAFF.